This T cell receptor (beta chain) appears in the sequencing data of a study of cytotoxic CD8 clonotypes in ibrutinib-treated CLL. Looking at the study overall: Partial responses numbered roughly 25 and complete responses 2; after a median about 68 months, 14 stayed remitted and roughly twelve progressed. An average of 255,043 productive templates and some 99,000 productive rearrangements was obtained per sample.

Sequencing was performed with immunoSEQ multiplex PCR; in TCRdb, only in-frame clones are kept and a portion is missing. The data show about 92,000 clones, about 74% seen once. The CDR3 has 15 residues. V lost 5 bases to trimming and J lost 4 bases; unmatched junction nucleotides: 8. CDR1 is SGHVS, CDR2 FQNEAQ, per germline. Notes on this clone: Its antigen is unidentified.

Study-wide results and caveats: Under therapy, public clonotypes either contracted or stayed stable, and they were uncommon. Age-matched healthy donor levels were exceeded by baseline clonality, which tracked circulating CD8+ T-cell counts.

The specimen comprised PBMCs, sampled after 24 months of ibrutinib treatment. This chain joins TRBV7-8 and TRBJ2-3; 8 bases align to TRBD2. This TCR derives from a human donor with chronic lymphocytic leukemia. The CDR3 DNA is TGTGCCAGCAGCCATCAGACGGGAGGGCCAGATACGCAGTATTTT. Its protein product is CASSHQTGGPDTQYF.